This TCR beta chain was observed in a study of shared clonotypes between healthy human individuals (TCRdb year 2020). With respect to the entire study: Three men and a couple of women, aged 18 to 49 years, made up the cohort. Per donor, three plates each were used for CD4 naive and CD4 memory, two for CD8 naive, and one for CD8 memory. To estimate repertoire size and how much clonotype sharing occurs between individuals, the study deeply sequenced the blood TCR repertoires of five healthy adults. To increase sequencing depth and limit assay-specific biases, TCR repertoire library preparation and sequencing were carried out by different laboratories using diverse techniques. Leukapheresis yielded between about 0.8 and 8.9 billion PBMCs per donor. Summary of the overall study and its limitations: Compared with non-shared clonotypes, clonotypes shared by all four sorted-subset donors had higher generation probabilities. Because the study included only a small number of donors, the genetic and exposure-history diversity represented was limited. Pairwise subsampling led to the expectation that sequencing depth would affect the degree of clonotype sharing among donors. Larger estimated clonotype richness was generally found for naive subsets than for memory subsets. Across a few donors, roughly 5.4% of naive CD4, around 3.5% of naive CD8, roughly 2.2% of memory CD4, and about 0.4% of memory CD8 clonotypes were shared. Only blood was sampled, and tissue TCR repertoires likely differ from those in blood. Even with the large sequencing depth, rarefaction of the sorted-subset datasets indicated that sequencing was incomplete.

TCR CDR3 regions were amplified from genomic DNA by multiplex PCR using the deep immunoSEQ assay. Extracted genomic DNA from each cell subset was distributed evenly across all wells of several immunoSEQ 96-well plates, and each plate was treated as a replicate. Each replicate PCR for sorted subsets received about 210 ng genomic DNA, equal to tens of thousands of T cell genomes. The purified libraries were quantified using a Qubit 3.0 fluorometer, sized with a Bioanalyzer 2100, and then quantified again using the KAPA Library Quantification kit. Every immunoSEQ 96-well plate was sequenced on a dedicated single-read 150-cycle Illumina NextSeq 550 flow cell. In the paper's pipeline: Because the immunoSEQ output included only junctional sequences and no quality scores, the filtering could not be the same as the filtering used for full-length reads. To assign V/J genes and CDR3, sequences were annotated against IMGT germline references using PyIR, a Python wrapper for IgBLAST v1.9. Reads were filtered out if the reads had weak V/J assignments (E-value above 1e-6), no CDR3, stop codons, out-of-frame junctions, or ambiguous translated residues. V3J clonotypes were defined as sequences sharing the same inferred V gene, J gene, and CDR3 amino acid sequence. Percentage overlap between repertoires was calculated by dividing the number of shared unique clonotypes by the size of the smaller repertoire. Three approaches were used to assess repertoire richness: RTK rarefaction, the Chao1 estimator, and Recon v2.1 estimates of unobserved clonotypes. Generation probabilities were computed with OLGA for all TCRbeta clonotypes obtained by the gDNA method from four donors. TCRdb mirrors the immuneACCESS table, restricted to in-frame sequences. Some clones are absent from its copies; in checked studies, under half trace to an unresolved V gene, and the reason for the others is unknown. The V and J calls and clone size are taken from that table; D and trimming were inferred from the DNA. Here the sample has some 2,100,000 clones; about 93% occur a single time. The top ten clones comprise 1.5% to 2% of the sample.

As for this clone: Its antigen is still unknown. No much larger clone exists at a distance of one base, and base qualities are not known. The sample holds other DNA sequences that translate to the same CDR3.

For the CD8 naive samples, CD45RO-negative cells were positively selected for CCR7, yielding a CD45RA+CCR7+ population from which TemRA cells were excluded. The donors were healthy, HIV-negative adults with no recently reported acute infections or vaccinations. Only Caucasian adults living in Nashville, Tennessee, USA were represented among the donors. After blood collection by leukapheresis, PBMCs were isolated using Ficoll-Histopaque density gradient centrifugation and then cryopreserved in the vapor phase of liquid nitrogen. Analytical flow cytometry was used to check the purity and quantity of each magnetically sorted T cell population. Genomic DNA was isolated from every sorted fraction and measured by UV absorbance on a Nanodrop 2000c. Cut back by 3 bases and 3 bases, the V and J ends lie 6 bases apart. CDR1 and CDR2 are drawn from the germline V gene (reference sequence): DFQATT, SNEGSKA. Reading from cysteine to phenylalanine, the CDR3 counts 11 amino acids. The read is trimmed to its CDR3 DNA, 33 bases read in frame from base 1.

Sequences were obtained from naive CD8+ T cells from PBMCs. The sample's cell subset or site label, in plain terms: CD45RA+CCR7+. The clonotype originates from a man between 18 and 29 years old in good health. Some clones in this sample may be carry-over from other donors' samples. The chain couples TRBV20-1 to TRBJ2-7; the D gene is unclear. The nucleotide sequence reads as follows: TGCAGTGCTAGGACTCTCTACGAGCAGTACTTC. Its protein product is CSARTLYEQYF.